The next 18 T cell receptor beta chains were all read from a single sample in a study of early T cells in non-severe SARS-CoV-2 infection. TCRdb called the 5' RACE reads again in MiXCR, with one record for every CDR3 protein. In the table there are about 71,000 distinct CDR3 sequences, roughly 15% of which are singletons. Sequenced sample: whole blood. The receptors originated from an adult who was a healthcare worker with PCR-confirmed SARS-CoV-2 infection or an uninfected control (not recorded which).

The chain employs TRBV7-9 and TRBJ1-2; D may be TRBD1 (5 bases). The CDR3 spans 14 residues. Per germline, CDR1 SEHNR and CDR2 FQNEAQ (reference sequence). Trimming removed 5 bases at V and 3 bases at J, with 13 bases between. CDR3 sequence (DNA): TGTGCCAGCAGCCCCTCCTGGGGGTACTATGGCTACACCTTC. The encoded protein is CASSPSWGYYGYTF. The full variable domain, with the rest looked up from reference TRBV7-9 and TRBJ1-2, is DTGVSQNPRHKITKRGQNVTFRCDPISEHNRLYWYRQTLGQGPEFLTYFQNEAQLEKSRLLSDRFSAERPKGSFSTLEIQRTEQGDSAMYLCASSPSWGYYGYTFGSGTRLTVV.

The chain recombines TRBV29-1 with TRBJ2-7, with D unclear. Germline loops: CDR1 SQVTM, CDR2 ANQGSEA. This CDR3 spans 12 amino acids. Trimming shortened V by 7 bases and J by 2 bases, and 12 bases separated the two germline ends. The CDR3 DNA reads as TGCAGCGGAGGTCCAGGCCCCTACGAGCAGTACTTC. This gives the protein CSGGPGPYEQYF.

This clonotype was seen repeatedly, ten times or more. The rearrangement links TRBV12-3 or TRBV12-4 to TRBJ2-3, with TRBD2 identical over 12 bases. Trimming at V came to 5 bases and at J to 0 bases, leaving 6 bases not matched to a gene. The CDR3 is 17 residues long. CDR3 protein: CASSRLAGATSTDTQYF. CDR3 nucleotides: TGTGCCAGCAGTCGACTAGCGGGGGCCACTAGCACAGATACGCAGTATTTT.

This clonotype was seen ten or more times. The rearrangement joins TRBV9 to TRBJ1-1; D not resolved. Trimming stripped 0 bases from V and 3 bases from J, with 12 bases between. The length of the CDR3 is 15 residues. CDR1 is SGDLS and CDR2 is YYNGEE in the germline V gene. The CDR3 nucleotides are TGTGCCAGCAGCGTAGCTACCCCTGGGGACACTGAAGCTTTCTTT. Protein sequence: CASSVATPGDTEAFF. The full variable domain, its missing parts supplied by reference TRBV9 and TRBJ1-1, is DSGVTQTPKHLITATGQRVTLRCSPRSGDLSVYWYQQSLDQGLQFLIQYYNGEERAKGNILERFSAQQFPDLHSELNLSSLELGDSALYFCASSVATPGDTEAFFGQGTRLTVV.

The rearrangement links TRBV5-1 to TRBJ1-5, with TRBD1 as a possible D gene (5 bases). The CDR3 is made up of 17 amino acids. V was pared by 4 bases and J by 4 bases, with 21 bases between. CDR1 and CDR2 (germline): SGHRS, YFSETQ. The CDR3 region is CASSRRGINPRNQPQHF. The CDR3 DNA is TGCGCCAGCAGCAGACGGGGCATAAACCCACGTAATCAGCCCCAGCATTTT.

This clonotype showed up just a few times. The V call is TRBV5-4, the J call TRBJ2-3; D is ambiguous. The CDR3 contains 12 residues. Germline V gives CDR1 SGHNT, CDR2 YYREEE (reference sequence). V shed 0 bases and J shed 8 bases, with 7 bases lying between them. The CDR3 spells CASSLALSTQYF. The CDR3 DNA reads as TGTGCCAGCAGCTTGGCCCTCAGTACGCAGTATTTT.

This chain connects TRBV7-2 to TRBJ2-4; D gene unclear. There are 14 residues in the CDR3. Per the germline V gene, CDR1 is SGHTA and CDR2 is FQGNSA. V lost 5 bases to trimming and J lost 0 bases, with 8 bases between them. CDR3 region: CASSADRAKNIQYF. CDR3 nucleotide sequence: TGTGCCAGCAGCGCGGACCGAGCCAAAAACATTCAGTACTTC.

This clonotype was detected many times. The CDR3 region is CASSLSGSGSYNEQFF. The CDR3 DNA sequence: TGTGCCAGCAGTTTATCGGGTAGCGGCTCCTACAATGAGCAGTTCTTC. The chain carries TRBV28 and TRBJ2-1; D is possibly TRBD2 (6 bases). Trimming cost V 1 base and J 0 bases, with 10 bases left between them. The CDR3 totals 16 residues. Germline V lookup: CDR1 MDHEN, CDR2 SYDVKM.

A few counts support this clonotype. The CDR3: CASSPGQDGYTF. As DNA, the CDR3 is TGTGCCAGCAGCCCCGGACAGGATGGCTACACCTTC. The chain couples TRBV3-1 to TRBJ1-2, with TRBD1 matching 7 bases. Trimming cost V 4 bases and J 6 bases; bases outside gene matches: 2. This CDR3 is built from 12 residues. CDR1 is LGHDT, CDR2 YNNKEL, per germline (reference sequence).

The V and J genes are TRBV20-1 and TRBJ2-7; the match to TRBD1 covers 10 bases. V shed 5 bases and J 3 bases; nucleotides not matched to a gene: 4. Germline V lookup: CDR1 DFQATT, CDR2 SNEGSKA (reference sequence). This CDR3 region has 13 residues. CDR3 bases: TGCAGTGCTGGGGGACAGGGGATCTACGAGCAGTACTTC. Protein sequence: CSAGGQGIYEQYF.

This clonotype was seen repeatedly, ten times or more. The chain couples TRBV5-5 to TRBJ2-3; 13 bases align to TRBD2. This CDR3 has 16 amino acids. After removal of 4 bases from V and 2 bases from J, the junction contained 4 bases not matched to a gene. Germline assignment: CDR1 SGHKS and CDR2 YYEKEE (reference sequence). The CDR3 DNA is TGTGCCAGCAGCCGGACTAGCGGGGGCCCCACAGATACGCAGTATTTT. This gives the protein CASSRTSGGPTDTQYF.

This rearrangement joins TRBV10-3 to TRBJ1-6; possibly TRBD1 for D (6 bases). The V end was cut by 2 bases, the J end by 7 bases, with 15 bases between. The CDR3 is made up of 16 amino acids. The germline gives CDR1 ENHRY, CDR2 SYGVKD. CDR3 region: CAISEDRDNSNSPLHF. CDR3 DNA: TGTGCCATCAGTGAGGATAGGGACAACTCGAATTCACCCCTCCACTTT.

This clonotype was recorded many times. This chain joins TRBV4-1 and TRBJ2-2; D uncertain. Germline V gene data show CDR1 as MGHRA and CDR2 as YSYEKL. V was shortened by 2 bases and J by 2 bases, with 6 bases between the two germline ends. The CDR3 is 14 amino acids. The CDR3 DNA reads as TGCGCCAGCAGCCAAACGGTTAACACCGGGGAGCTGTTTTTT. Translated, it gives CASSQTVNTGELFF.

The J gene is TRBJ2-7, the V gene TRBV14; D unresolved. This CDR3 contains 15 residues. The germline V gene has CDR1 SGHDN and CDR2 FVKESK. Trimming cost V 0 bases and J 4 bases, with 13 bases left between them. CDR3 sequence reads: CASSQDRGAVYEQYF. The CDR3 bases are TGTGCCAGCAGCCAAGATAGAGGAGCCGTGTACGAGCAGTACTTC.

This clonotype was observed a few times. This chain joins TRBV28 and TRBJ2-5, with 8 nucleotides matching TRBD1. Looked up from germline, CDR1 is MDHEN and CDR2 is SYDVKM. The junction had 14 bases not matched to a gene; V was cut back by 7 bases and J by 4 bases. The CDR3 consists of 16 residues. DNA for the CDR3: TGTGCCAGCACCACCCCCCCTGGACAGGGAGGAGAGACCCAGTACTTC. It yields the protein CASTTPPGQGGETQYF.

The J gene is TRBJ2-2, the V gene TRBV28; D not certain. Germline CDR1 is MDHEN and CDR2 is SYDVKM. This CDR3 spans 11 amino acids. Trimming removed 7 bases from V and 7 bases from J, with 7 bases in between. CDR3 nucleotides: TGTGCCAGCACCCTTCGCGGGGAGCTGTTTTTT. Amino acid sequence: CASTLRGELFF.

This clonotype was found a few times. The chain carries TRBV12-3 or TRBV12-4 and TRBJ2-5; D is uncertain. The CDR3 length is 14 residues. The ends were cut back, 2 bases at V and 2 bases at J, with 9 bases in the middle. The chain's CDR3 is CASSLRRIQETQYF. In DNA form, the CDR3 reads TGTGCCAGCAGTTTAAGGAGAATTCAAGAGACCCAGTACTTC.

This chain links TRBV10-3 with TRBJ2-7; D ambiguous. CDR3 length: 14 amino acids. Germline V gene data show CDR1 as ENHRY and CDR2 as SYGVKD. V was trimmed by 4 bases and J by 2 bases, leaving 12 bases between them. CDR3 nucleotide sequence: TGTGCCATCAGTGCTTGGGCTACTACCTACGAGCAGTACTTC. Translation: CAISAWATTYEQYF.